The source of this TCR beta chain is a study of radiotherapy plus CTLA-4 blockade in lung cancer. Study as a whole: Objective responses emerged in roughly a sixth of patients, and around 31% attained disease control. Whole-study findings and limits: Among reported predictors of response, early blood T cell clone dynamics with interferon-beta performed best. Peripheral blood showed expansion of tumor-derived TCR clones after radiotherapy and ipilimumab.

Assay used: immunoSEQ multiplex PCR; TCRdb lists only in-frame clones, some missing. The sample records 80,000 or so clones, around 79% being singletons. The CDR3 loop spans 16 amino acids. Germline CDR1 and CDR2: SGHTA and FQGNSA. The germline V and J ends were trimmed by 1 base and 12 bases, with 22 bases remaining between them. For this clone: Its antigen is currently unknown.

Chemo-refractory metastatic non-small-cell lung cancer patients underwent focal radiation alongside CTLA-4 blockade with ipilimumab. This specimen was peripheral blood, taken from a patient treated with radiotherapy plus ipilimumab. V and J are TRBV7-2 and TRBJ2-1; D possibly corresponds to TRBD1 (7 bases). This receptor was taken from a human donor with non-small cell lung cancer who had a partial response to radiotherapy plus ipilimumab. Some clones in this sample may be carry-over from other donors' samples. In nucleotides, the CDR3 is TGTGCCAGCAGCTTAGGGGGGGCAGGGGGGCAAGTTGTGCAGTTCTTC. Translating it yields CASSLGGAGGQVVQFF.